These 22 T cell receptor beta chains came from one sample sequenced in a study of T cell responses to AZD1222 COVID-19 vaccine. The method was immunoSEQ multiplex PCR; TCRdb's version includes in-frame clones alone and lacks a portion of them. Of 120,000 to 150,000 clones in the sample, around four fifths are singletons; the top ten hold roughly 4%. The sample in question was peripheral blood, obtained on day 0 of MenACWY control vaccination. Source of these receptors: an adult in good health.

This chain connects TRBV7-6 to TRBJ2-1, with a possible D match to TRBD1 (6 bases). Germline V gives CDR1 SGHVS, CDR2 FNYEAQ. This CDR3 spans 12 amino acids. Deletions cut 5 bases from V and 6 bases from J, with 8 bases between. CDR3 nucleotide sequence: TGTGCCAGCAGCCAGACAGGCAATGAGCAGTTCTTC. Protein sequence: CASSQTGNEQFF.

CDR3 nucleotides: TGTGCCAGCAGCCGGCACCACAGGGGACCGGGCTACACCTTC. It encodes CASSRHHRGPGYTF. The chain recombines TRBV5-6 with TRBJ1-2, with 7 bases lining up with TRBD1. This CDR3 is 14 amino acids long. The V gene end was trimmed by 4 bases and the J gene end by 8 bases; junction bases not matched to a gene: 11. The germline gives CDR1 SGHDT, CDR2 YYEEEE.

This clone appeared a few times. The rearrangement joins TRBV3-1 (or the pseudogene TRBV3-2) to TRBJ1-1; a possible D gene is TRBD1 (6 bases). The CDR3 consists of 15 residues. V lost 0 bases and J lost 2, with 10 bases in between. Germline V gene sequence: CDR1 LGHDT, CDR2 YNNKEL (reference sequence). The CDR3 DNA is TGTGCCAGCAGCCAAGATAGCAGGGGAAACACTGAAGCTTTCTTT. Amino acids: CASSQDSRGNTEAFF.

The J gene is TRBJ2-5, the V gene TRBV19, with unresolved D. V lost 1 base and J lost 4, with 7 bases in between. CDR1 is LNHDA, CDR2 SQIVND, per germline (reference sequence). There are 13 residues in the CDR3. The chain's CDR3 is CASSIGDRETQYF. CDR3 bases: TGTGCCAGTAGTATAGGAGACCGAGAGACCCAGTACTTC.

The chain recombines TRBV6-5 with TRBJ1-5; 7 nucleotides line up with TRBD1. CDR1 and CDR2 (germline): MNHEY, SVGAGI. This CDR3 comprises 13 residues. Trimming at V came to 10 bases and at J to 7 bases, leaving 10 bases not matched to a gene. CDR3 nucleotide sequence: TGTGCCACCCGACGACAGGGCGGGCAGCCCCAGCATTTT. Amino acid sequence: CATRRQGGQPQHF.

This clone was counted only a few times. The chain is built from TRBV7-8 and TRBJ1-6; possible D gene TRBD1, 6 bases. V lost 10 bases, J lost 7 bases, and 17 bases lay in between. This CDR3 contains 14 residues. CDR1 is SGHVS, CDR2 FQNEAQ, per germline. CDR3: CATGKGGSNSPLHF. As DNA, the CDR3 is TGTGCCACCGGGAAGGGGGGATCAAATTCACCCCTCCACTTT.

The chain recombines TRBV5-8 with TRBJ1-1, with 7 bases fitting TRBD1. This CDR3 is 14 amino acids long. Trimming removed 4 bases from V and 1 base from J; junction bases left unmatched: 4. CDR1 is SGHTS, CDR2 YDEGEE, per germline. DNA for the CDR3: TGTGCCAGCAGCCTTTGGACAGGGAACACTGAAGCTTTCTTT. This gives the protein CASSLWTGNTEAFF.

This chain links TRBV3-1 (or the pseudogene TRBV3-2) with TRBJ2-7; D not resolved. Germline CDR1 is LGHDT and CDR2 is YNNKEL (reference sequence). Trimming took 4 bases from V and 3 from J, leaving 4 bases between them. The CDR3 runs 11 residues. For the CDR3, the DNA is TGTGCCAGCAGCCGAAACTACGAGCAGTACTTC. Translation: CASSRNYEQYF.

CDR3 in amino acids: CASSPGTSNYGYTF. CDR3 in DNA: TGTGCCAGCTCCCCCGGGACTTCTAACTATGGCTACACCTTC. J is TRBJ1-2 and V is TRBV18; a weak D match, TRBD1 (5 bases). V shed 6 bases and J shed 0 bases, with 11 bases lying between them. The CDR3 is 14 amino acids. Germline V gene data show CDR1 as KGHSH and CDR2 as LQKENI. Full variable domain (outside the CDR3, taken from reference TRBV18 and TRBJ1-2): NAGVMQNPRHLVRRRGQEARLRCSPMKGHSHVYWYRQLPEEGLKFMVYLQKENIIDESGMPKERFSAEFPKEGPSILRIQQVVRGDSAAYFCASSPGTSNYGYTFGSGTRLTVV.

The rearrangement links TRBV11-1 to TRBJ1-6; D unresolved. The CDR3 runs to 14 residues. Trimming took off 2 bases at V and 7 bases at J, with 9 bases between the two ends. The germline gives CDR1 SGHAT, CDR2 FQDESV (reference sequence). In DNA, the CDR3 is TGTGCCAGCAGCTTAAGTCTAAGGAATTCACCCCTCCACTTT. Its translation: CASSLSLRNSPLHF.

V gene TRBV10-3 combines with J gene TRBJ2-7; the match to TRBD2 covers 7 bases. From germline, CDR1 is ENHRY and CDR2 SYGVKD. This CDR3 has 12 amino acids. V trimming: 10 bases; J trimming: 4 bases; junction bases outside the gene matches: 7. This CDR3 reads CATSGGSYEQYV. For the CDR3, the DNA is TGTGCCACCTCGGGCGGGAGTTACGAGCAGTACGTC.

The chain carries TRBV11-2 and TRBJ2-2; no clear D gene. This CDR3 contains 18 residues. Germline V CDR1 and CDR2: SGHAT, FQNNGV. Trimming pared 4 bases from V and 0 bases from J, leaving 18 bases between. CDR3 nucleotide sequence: TGTGCCAGCAGCTCCCTCATCGCCCTCACCCCGAACACCGGGGAGCTGTTTTTT. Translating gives CASSSLIALTPNTGELFF.

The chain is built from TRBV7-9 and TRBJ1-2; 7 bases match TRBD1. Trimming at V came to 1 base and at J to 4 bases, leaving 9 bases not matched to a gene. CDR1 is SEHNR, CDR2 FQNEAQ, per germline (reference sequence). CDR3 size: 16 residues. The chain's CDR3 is CASSLGALGQSYGYTF. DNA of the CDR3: TGTGCCAGCAGCTTAGGGGCACTGGGACAGTCCTATGGCTACACCTTC.

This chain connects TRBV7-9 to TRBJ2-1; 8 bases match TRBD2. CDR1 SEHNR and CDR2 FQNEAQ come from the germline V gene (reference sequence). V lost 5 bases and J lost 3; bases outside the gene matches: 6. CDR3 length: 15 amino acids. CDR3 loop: CASSPGGRFYNEQFF. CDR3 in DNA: TGTGCCAGCAGCCCGGGGGGGCGCTTCTACAATGAGCAGTTCTTC. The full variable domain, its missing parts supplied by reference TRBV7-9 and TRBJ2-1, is DTGVSQNPRHKITKRGQNVTFRCDPISEHNRLYWYRQTLGQGPEFLTYFQNEAQLEKSRLLSDRFSAERPKGSFSTLEIQRTEQGDSAMYLCASSPGGRFYNEQFFGPGTRLTVL.

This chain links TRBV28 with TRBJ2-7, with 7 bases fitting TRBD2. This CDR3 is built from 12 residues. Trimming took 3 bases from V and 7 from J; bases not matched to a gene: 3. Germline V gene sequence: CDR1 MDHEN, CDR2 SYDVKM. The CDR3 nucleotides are TGTGCCAGCAGTTTCCTCGGGGGGGAGCAGTACGTC. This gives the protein CASSFLGGEQYV.

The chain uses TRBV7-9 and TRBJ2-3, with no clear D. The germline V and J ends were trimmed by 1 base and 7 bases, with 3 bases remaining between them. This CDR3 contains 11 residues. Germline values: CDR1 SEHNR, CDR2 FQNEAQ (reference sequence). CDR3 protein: CASSLENTQYF. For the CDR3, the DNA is TGTGCCAGCAGCTTAGAAAATACGCAGTATTTT.

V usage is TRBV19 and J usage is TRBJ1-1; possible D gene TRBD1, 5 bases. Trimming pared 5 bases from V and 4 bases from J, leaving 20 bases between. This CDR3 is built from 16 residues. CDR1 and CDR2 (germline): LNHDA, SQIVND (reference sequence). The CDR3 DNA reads TGTGCCAGTAGTTTGCCGGGACGGCCCCAGGGCACTGAAGCTTTCTTT. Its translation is CASSLPGRPQGTEAFF.

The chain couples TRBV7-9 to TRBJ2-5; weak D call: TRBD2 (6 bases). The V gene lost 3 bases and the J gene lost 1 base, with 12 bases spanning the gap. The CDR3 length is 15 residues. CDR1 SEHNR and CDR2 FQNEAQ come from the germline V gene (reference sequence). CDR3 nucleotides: TGTGCCAGCAGCTTGAGCCCGGGAGCCCAAGAGACCCAGTACTTC. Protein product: CASSLSPGAQETQYF.

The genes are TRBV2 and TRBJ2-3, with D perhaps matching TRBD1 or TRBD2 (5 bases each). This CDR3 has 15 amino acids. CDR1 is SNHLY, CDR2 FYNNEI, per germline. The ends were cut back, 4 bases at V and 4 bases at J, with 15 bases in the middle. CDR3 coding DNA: TGTGCCAGCAGTGTAGGGACGGTCGAGGCAGATACGCAGTATTTT. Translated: CASSVGTVEADTQYF.

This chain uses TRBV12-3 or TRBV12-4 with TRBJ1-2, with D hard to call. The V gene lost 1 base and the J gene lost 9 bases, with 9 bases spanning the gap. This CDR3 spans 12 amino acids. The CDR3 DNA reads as TGTGCCAGCAGTTTAGAGCGAGGAAGCTACACCTTC. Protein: CASSLERGSYTF.

CDR3 loop: CASSPGPSYGYTF. The CDR3 bases are TGTGCCAGCAGCCCAGGGCCTTCTTATGGCTACACCTTC. The chain employs TRBV12-3 or TRBV12-4 and TRBJ1-2; weak D call: TRBD1 (5 bases). The CDR3 has 13 amino acids. V was shortened by 6 bases and J by 5 bases, with 13 bases between the two germline ends.

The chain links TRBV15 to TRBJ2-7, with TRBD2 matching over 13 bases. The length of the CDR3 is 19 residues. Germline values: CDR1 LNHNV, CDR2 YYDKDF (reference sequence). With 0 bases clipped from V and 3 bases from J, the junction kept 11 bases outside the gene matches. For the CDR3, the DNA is TGTGCCACCAGCAGAGATTGGAGGACTAGCGGGGGACGATTCTACGAGCAGTACTTC. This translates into CATSRDWRTSGGRFYEQYF.